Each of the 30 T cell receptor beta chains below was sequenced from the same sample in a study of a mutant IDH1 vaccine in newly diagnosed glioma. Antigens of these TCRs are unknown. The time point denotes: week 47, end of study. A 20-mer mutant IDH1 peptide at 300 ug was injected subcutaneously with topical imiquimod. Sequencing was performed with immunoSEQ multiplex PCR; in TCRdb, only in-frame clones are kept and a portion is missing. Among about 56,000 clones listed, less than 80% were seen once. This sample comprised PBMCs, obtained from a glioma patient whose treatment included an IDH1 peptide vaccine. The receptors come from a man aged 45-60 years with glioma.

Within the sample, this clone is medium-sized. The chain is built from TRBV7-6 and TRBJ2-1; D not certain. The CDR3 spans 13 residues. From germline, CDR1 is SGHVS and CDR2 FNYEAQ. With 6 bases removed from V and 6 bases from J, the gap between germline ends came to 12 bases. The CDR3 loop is CASSHLGGNEQFF. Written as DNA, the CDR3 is TGTGCCAGCAGTCACCTAGGCGGCAATGAGCAGTTCTTC. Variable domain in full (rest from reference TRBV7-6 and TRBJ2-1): GAGVSQSPRYKVTKRGQDVALRCDPISGHVSLYWYRQALGQGPEFLTYFNYEAQQDKSGLPNDRFSAERPEGSISTLTIQRTEQRDSAMYRCASSHLGGNEQFFGPGTRLTVL.

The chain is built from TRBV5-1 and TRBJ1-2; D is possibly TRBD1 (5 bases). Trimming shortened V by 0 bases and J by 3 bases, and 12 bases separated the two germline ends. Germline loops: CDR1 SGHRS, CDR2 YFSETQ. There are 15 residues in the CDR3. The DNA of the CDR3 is TGCGCCAGCAGCTTGGGGTTTGGGGCTGACTATGGCTACACCTTC. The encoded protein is CASSLGFGADYGYTF.

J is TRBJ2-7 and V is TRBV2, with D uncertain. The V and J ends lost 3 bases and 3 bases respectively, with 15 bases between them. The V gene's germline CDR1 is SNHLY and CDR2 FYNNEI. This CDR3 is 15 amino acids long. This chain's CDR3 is CASSESDGRRYEQYF. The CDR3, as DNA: TGTGCCAGCAGTGAGAGTGACGGACGACGCTACGAGCAGTACTTC.

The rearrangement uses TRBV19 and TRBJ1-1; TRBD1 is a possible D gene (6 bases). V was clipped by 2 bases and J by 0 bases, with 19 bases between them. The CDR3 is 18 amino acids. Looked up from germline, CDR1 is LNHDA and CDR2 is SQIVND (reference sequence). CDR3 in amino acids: CASSIFGTFSLMNTEAFF. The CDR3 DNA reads TGTGCCAGTAGTATATTCGGGACATTCAGCCTAATGAACACTGAAGCTTTCTTT.

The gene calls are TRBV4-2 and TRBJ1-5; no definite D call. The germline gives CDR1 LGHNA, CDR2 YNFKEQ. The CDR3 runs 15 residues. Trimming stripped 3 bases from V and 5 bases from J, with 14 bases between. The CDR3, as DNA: TGTGCCAGCAGCCAGGAGTCTGGGATGGATCAGCCCCAGCATTTT. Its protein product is CASSQESGMDQPQHF.

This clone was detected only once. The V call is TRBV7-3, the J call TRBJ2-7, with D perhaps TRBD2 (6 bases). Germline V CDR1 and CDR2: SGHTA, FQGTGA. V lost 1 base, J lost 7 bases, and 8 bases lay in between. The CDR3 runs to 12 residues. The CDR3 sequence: CASSLNGGEQYF. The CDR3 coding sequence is TGTGCCAGCAGCTTAAATGGGGGGGAGCAGTACTTC.

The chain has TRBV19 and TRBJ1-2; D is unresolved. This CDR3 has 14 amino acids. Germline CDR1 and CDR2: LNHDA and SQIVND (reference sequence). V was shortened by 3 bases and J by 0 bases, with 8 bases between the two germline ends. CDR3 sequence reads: CASSMGGSNYGYTF. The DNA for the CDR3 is TGTGCCAGTAGTATGGGTGGATCTAACTATGGCTACACCTTC.

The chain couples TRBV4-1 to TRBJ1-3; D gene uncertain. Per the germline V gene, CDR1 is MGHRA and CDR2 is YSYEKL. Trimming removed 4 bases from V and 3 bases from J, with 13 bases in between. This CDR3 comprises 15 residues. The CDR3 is CASSLYGLGGNTIYF. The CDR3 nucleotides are TGCGCCAGCAGCCTATACGGACTGGGTGGAAACACCATATATTTT.

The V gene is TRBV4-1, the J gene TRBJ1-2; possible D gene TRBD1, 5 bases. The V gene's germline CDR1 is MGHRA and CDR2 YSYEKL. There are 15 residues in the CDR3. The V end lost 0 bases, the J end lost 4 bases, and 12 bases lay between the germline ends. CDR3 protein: CASSQESGEIYGYTF. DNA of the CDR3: TGCGCCAGCAGCCAAGAATCGGGGGAGATCTATGGCTACACCTTC.

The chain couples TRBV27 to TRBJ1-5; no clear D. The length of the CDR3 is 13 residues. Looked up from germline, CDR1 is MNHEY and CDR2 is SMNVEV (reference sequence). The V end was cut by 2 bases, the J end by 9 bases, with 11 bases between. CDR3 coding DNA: TGTGCCAGCAGTTTAATAGGATTACGGCCCCAGCATTTT. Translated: CASSLIGLRPQHF.

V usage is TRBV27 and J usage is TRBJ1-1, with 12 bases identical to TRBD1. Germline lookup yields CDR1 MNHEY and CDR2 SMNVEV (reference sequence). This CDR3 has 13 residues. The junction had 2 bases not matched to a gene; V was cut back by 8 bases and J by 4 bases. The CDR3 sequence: CASVGQGATEAFF. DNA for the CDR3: TGTGCCAGCGTGGGACAGGGGGCCACTGAAGCTTTCTTT.

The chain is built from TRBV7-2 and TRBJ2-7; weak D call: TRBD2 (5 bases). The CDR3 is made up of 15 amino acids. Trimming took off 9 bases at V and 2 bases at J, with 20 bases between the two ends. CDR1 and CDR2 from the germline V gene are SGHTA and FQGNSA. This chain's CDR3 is CARNLPAGNAYEQYF. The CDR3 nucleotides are TGTGCCAGGAACCTACCGGCGGGTAACGCCTACGAGCAGTACTTC.

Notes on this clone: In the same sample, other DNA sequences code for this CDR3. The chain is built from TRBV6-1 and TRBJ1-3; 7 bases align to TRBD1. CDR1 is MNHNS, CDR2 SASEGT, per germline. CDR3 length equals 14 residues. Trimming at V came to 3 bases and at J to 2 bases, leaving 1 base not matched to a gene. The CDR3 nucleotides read TGTGCCAGCAGTGATGACAGGGCTGGAAACACCATATATTTT. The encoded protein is CASSDDRAGNTIYF.

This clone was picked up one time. Here the CDR3 DNA reads TGCGCCAGCAGTTCCCTGACCATAAACACTGAAGCTTTCTTT. Encoded protein: CASSSLTINTEAFF. The V gene is TRBV5-1, the J gene TRBJ1-1; D is ambiguous. Germline-derived CDR1 and CDR2 are SGHRS and YFSETQ. This CDR3 contains 14 residues. Trimming removed 5 bases at V and 2 bases at J, with 13 bases between.

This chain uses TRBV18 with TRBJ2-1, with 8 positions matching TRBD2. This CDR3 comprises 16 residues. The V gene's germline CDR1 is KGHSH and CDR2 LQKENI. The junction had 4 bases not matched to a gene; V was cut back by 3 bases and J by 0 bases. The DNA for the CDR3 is TGTGCCAGCTCACCCCCTAGCGGGTACTCCTACAATGAGCAGTTCTTC. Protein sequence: CASSPPSGYSYNEQFF.

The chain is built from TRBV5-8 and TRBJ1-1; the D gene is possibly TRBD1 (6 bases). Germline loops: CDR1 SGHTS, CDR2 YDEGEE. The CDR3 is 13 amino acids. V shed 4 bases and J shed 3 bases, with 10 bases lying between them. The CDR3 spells CASSKQGDTEAFF. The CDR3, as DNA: TGTGCCAGCAGCAAACAGGGAGACACTGAAGCTTTCTTT.

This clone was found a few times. Written as DNA, the CDR3 is TGCAGCGTTGTGGAGGGCTACACCTTC. Its protein is CSVVEGYTF. This chain links TRBV29-1 with TRBJ1-2; unclear D gene. This CDR3 has 9 amino acids. The germline CDR1 and CDR2 sequences are SQVTM and ANQGSEA. V dropped 4 bases and J dropped 8 bases, with 5 bases sitting between them.

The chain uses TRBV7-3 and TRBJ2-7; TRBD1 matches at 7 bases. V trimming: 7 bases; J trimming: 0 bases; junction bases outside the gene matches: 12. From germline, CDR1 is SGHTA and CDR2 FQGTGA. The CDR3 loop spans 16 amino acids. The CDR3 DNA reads TGTGCCAGCAAACACATAGGGGGCTTGAGCTCCTACGAGCAGTACTTC. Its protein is CASKHIGGLSSYEQYF.

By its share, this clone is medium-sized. This CDR3 reads CASSHPRGTGELFF. Here the CDR3 DNA reads TGCGCCAGCAGCCATCCCCGGGGCACCGGGGAGCTGTTTTTT. J is TRBJ2-2 and V is TRBV4-1; the D gene is possibly TRBD2 (5 bases). The CDR3 is made up of 14 amino acids. Germline V lookup: CDR1 MGHRA, CDR2 YSYEKL. Trimming removed 3 bases at V and 4 bases at J, with 9 bases between.

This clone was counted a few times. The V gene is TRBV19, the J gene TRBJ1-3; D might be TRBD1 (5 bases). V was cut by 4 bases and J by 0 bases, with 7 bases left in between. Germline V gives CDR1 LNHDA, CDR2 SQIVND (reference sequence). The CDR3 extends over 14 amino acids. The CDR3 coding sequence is TGTGCCAGTAGTACAGGGTCCTCTGGAAACACCATATATTTT. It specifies CASSTGSSGNTIYF.

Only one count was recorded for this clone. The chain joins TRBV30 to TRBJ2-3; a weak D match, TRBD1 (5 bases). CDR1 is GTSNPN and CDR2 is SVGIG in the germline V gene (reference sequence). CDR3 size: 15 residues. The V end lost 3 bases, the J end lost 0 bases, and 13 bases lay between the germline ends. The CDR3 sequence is CAWSDSWGSTDTQYF. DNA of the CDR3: TGTGCCTGGAGCGACAGTTGGGGTAGCACAGATACGCAGTATTTT.

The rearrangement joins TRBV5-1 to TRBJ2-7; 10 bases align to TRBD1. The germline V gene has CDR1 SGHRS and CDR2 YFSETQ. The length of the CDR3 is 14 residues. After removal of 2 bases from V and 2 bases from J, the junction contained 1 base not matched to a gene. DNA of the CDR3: TGCGCCAGCAGCTTCGACAGGGGGCCCTACGAGCAGTACTTC. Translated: CASSFDRGPYEQYF.

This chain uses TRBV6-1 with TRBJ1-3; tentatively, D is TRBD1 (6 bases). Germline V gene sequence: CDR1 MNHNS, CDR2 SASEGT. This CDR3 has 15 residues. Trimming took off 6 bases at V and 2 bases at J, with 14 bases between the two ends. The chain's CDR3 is CASRWSGDAGNTIYF. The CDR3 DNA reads TGTGCCAGCAGATGGTCAGGGGATGCTGGAAACACCATATATTTT.

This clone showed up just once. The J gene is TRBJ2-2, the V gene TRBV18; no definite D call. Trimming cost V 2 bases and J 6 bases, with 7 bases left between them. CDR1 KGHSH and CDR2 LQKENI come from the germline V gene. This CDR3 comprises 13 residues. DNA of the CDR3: TGTGCCAGCTCACCAGGTCGGCCCGGGGAGCTGTTTTTT. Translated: CASSPGRPGELFF.

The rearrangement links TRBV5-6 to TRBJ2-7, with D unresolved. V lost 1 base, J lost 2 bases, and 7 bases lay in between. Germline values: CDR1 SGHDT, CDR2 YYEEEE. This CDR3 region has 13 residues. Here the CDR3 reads CASSLLQTYEQYF. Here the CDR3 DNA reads TGTGCCAGCAGCTTGTTACAAACCTACGAGCAGTACTTC.

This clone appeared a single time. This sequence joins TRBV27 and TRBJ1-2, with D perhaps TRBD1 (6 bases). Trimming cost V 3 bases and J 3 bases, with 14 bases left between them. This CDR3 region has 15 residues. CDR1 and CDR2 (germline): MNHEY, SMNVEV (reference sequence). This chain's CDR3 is CASSFGGRGDYGYTF. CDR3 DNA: TGTGCCAGCAGTTTCGGCGGCAGGGGAGACTATGGCTACACCTTC.

The CDR3 DNA is TGTGCCAGCAGCCCCACGGGGGGGGCGGATGGCTACACCTTC. Protein sequence: CASSPTGGADGYTF. V usage is TRBV7-9 and J usage is TRBJ1-2; a possible D gene is TRBD1 (6 bases). V lost 5 bases and J lost 6, with 16 bases in between. There are 14 residues in the CDR3. CDR1 SEHNR and CDR2 FQNEAQ come from the germline V gene (reference sequence).

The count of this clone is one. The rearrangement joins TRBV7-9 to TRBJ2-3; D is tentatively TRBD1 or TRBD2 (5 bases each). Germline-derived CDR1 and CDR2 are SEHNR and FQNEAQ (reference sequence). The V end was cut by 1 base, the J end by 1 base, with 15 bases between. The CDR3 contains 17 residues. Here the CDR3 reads CASSLGPRVGGTDTQYF. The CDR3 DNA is TGTGCCAGCAGCTTAGGTCCGAGGGTAGGGGGCACAGATACGCAGTATTTT. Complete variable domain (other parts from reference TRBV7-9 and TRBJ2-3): DTGVSQNPRHKITKRGQNVTFRCDPISEHNRLYWYRQTLGQGPEFLTYFQNEAQLEKSRLLSDRFSAERPKGSFSTLEIQRTEQGDSAMYLCASSLGPRVGGTDTQYFGPGTRLTVL.

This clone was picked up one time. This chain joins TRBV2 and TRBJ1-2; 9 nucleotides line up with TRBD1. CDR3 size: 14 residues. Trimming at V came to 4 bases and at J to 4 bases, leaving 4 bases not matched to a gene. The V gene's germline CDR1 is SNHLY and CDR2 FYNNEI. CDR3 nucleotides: TGTGCCAGCAGTGTTGGGGGACAGGGCTATGGCTACACCTTC. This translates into CASSVGGQGYGYTF.

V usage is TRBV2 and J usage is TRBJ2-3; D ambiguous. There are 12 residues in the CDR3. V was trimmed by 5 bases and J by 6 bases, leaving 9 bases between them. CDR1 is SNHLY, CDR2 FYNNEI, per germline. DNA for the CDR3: TGTGCCAGCAGTCCCTCCCACGATACGCAGTATTTT. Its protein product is CASSPSHDTQYF.